These 23 T cell receptor beta chains were all obtained from the same sample, sequenced in a study of T cell responses to AZD1222 COVID-19 vaccine. Produced via immunoSEQ multiplex PCR; TCRdb's table is partial and in-frame only. Among around 100,000 clones listed, 90% to 95% were seen once. The starting material was peripheral blood, obtained on day 0 of AZD1222 vaccination. Receptors originate from an adult in good health.

The V and J genes are TRBV19 and TRBJ1-4; TRBD1 might be the D (5 bases). V lost 7 bases, J lost 7 bases, and 16 bases lay in between. The V gene's germline CDR1 is LNHDA and CDR2 SQIVND (reference sequence). The CDR3 contains 14 residues. The CDR3 reads CASIPGGSGEKLFF. CDR3 DNA: TGTGCCAGTATACCCGGGGGAAGCGGTGAAAAACTGTTTTTT.

The J gene is TRBJ1-4, the V gene TRBV5-1; 12 bases are shared with TRBD1. After removal of 5 bases from V and 8 bases from J, the junction contained 10 bases not matched to a gene. The CDR3 sequence is 16 residues long. Germline loops: CDR1 SGHRS, CDR2 YFSETQ. The CDR3 protein is CASSYGTGGAEEKLFF. The DNA of the CDR3 is TGCGCCAGCAGTTACGGGACAGGGGGCGCGGAGGAAAAACTGTTTTTT. The whole variable domain, filled in from reference TRBV5-1 and TRBJ1-4, reads KAGVTQTPRYLIKTRGQQVTLSCSPISGHRSVSWYQQTPGQGLQFLFEYFSETQRNKGNFPGRFSGRQFSNSRSEMNVSTLELGDSALYLCASSYGTGGAEEKLFFGSGTQLSVL.

This clone was counted a single time. The chain combines TRBV28 with TRBJ2-7; D is ambiguous. CDR3 length: 15 residues. The V gene lost 6 bases and the J gene lost 5 bases, with 20 bases spanning the gap. Germline V CDR1 and CDR2: MDHEN, SYDVKM. This CDR3 reads CASSEEPPLPHEQYF. In DNA form, the CDR3 reads TGTGCCAGCAGCGAAGAACCTCCGCTGCCTCACGAGCAGTACTTC.

The chain links TRBV9 to TRBJ2-7, with unresolved D. The CDR3 totals 12 residues. Germline V gene sequence: CDR1 SGDLS, CDR2 YYNGEE. Trimming cost V 6 bases and J 7 bases, with 14 bases left between them. The CDR3 DNA sequence: TGTGCCAGCAACGATCCTAGACCTGAGCAGTACTTC. Protein product: CASNDPRPEQYF.

The chain employs TRBV11-1 and TRBJ2-7, with D unresolved. Trimming left V 4 bases short and J 5 bases short, with 15 bases between. The CDR3 runs to 14 residues. The germline V gene has CDR1 SGHAT and CDR2 FQDESV (reference sequence). This chain's CDR3 is CASSSARSAHEQYF. The CDR3 region has the DNA TGTGCCAGCAGCTCCGCTAGGTCAGCCCACGAGCAGTACTTC.

The chain employs TRBV7-3 and TRBJ2-7, with 10 bases aligning to TRBD2. This CDR3 is 14 amino acids long. Trimming at V came to 5 bases and at J to 4 bases, leaving 5 bases not matched to a gene. Germline V gene lookup returns CDR1 SGHTA and CDR2 FQGTGA. The CDR3 sequence is CASSPVAGGYEQYF. CDR3 nucleotides: TGTGCCAGCAGCCCAGTAGCGGGAGGTTACGAGCAGTACTTC.

This sequence joins TRBV24-1 and TRBJ1-1; D remains unclear. V lost 4 bases and J 4 bases, leaving 3 bases between the germline ends. The CDR3 totals 11 residues. Germline CDR1 reads KGHDR; CDR2 reads SFDVKD. In DNA, the CDR3 is TGTGCCACCAGTGACGGCACTGAAGCTTTCTTT. It translates to CATSDGTEAFF.

This sequence joins TRBV27 and TRBJ1-1; D is possibly TRBD1 (6 bases). Germline V CDR1 and CDR2: MNHEY, SMNVEV (reference sequence). This CDR3 has 14 residues. The V gene lost 5 bases and the J gene lost 1 base, with 11 bases spanning the gap. The CDR3 reads CASSDLQGNTEAFF. CDR3 DNA sequence: TGTGCCAGCAGTGACCTACAGGGGAACACTGAAGCTTTCTTT.

The V gene is TRBV3-1 (or the pseudogene TRBV3-2), the J gene TRBJ1-1; 7 bases line up with TRBD1. V shed 5 bases and J 5 bases; nucleotides not matched to a gene: 5. CDR3 length: 13 residues. Germline values: CDR1 LGHDT, CDR2 YNNKEL (reference sequence). CDR3 region: CASSSRQGTEAFF. The CDR3 nucleotides read TGTGCCAGCAGCTCCAGACAGGGAACTGAAGCTTTCTTT.

This sequence joins TRBV18 and TRBJ1-2; possible D gene TRBD1, 5 bases. This CDR3 comprises 12 residues. Germline lookup yields CDR1 KGHSH and CDR2 LQKENI. Trimming shortened V by 2 bases and J by 8 bases, and 9 bases separated the two germline ends. The CDR3 protein is CASSPGQGGYTF. The CDR3 DNA follows: TGTGCCAGCTCACCAGGTCAGGGAGGCTACACCTTC.

This clone was found once. The V call is TRBV7-2, the J call TRBJ2-3; no firm D call. Germline lookup yields CDR1 SGHTA and CDR2 FQGNSA. The V end lost 3 bases, the J end lost 3 bases, and 10 bases lay between the germline ends. This CDR3 spans 14 amino acids. CDR3 bases: TGTGCCAGCAGCTTTCAAAGTGGGACAGATACGCAGTATTTT. Its translation is CASSFQSGTDTQYF. Full variable domain (rest looked up from reference TRBV7-2 and TRBJ2-3): GAGVSQSPSNKVTEKGKDVELRCDPISGHTALYWYRQSLGQGLEFLIYFQGNSAPDKSGLPSDRFSAERTGGSVSTLTIQRTQQEDSAVYLCASSFQSGTDTQYFGPGTRLTVL.

This chain joins TRBV6-2 or TRBV6-3 and TRBJ2-7; possibly TRBD2 for D (5 bases). V was shortened by 3 bases and J by 6 bases, with 6 bases between the two germline ends. The CDR3 extends over 11 amino acids. From germline, CDR1 is MNHEY and CDR2 SVGEGT. CDR3 in DNA: TGTGCCAGCAGTTATGCGGGCGAGCAGTACTTC. It encodes CASSYAGEQYF.

This sequence joins TRBV6-5 and TRBJ1-1; D possibly corresponds to TRBD1 (6 bases). Germline V lookup: CDR1 MNHEY, CDR2 SVGAGI. The CDR3 runs to 12 residues. Trimming removed 6 bases at V and 7 bases at J, with 12 bases between. DNA for the CDR3: TGTGCCAGCAGCGTTACAGGGTTTGAAGCTTTCTTT. Translated, it gives CASSVTGFEAFF.

V gene TRBV5-6 combines with J gene TRBJ2-5; D may be TRBD1 or TRBD2 (6 bases each). V was pared by 2 bases and J by 5 bases, with 13 bases between. The CDR3 is 14 amino acids. Germline assignment: CDR1 SGHDT and CDR2 YYEEEE. The DNA for the CDR3 is TGTGCCAGCAGCTTAATGGGGGGCCGGGAGACCCAGTACTTC. It codes for CASSLMGGRETQYF.

The gene calls are TRBV18 and TRBJ1-3; D unresolved. In germline, CDR1 is KGHSH, CDR2 LQKENI. This CDR3 comprises 13 residues. V was shortened by 3 bases and J by 5 bases, with 8 bases between the two germline ends. The CDR3 loop reads CASSPAARNTIYF. The CDR3 coding sequence is TGTGCCAGCTCACCGGCAGCGAGAAACACCATATATTTT.

The CDR3 DNA sequence: TGTGCCAGCAGTGCAGACAGCTACATGAACACTGAAGCTTTCTTT. Amino acids: CASSADSYMNTEAFF. The V call is TRBV9, the J call TRBJ1-1, with TRBD1 as a possible D gene (5 bases). V gave up 5 bases and J gave up 0 bases, with 14 bases separating them. Germline CDR1 reads SGDLS; CDR2 reads YYNGEE. The CDR3 spans 15 residues.

The V gene is TRBV28, the J gene TRBJ2-7; D unresolved. The V end lost 4 bases, the J end lost 1 base, and 11 bases lay between the germline ends. This CDR3 contains 14 residues. CDR1 and CDR2 (germline): MDHEN, SYDVKM. DNA for the CDR3: TGTGCCAGCAGTTCCCTTCCTGGTTCCTACGAGCAGTACTTC. Translation gives CASSSLPGSYEQYF.

The V gene is TRBV11-2, the J gene TRBJ1-6; the D gene is possibly TRBD1 (5 bases). Deletions cut 1 base from V and 6 bases from J, with 13 bases between. Germline V CDR1 and CDR2: SGHAT, FQNNGV. The CDR3 contains 16 residues. This CDR3 is CASSLVLRGANSPLHF. CDR3 coding DNA: TGTGCCAGCAGCTTAGTCCTAAGGGGTGCTAATTCACCCCTCCACTTT.

The chain uses TRBV19 and TRBJ2-5; D is perhaps TRBD2 (6 bases). The CDR3 spans 15 residues. CDR1 and CDR2 from the germline V gene are LNHDA and SQIVND (reference sequence). V was shortened by 1 base and J by 5 bases, with 14 bases between the two germline ends. The CDR3 here is CASSIGGIGGETQYF. The CDR3 nucleotides read TGTGCCAGTAGTATAGGAGGGATCGGAGGGGAGACCCAGTACTTC.

The CDR3 spells CASSLLRVTEAFF. CDR3 bases: TGTGCCAGCAGTTTACTCAGGGTAACTGAAGCTTTCTTT. This chain uses TRBV12-3 or TRBV12-4 with TRBJ1-1; a weak D match, TRBD1 (5 bases). The CDR3 spans 13 residues. Trimming took 2 bases from V and 5 from J, leaving 9 bases between them.

The chain recombines TRBV19 with TRBJ2-1, with unresolved D. The germline CDR1 and CDR2 sequences are LNHDA and SQIVND (reference sequence). V was trimmed by 5 bases and J by 10 bases, leaving 15 bases between them. The CDR3 extends over 13 amino acids. In DNA, the CDR3 is TGTGCCAGTAGTCAGAACCTTTTGGGGGAGCAGTTCTTC. Its translation: CASSQNLLGEQFF.

The V call is TRBV28, the J call TRBJ2-3; 12 nucleotides line up with TRBD2. Germline lookup yields CDR1 MDHEN and CDR2 SYDVKM. Trimming removed 7 bases from V and 4 bases from J; junction bases left unmatched: 9. The CDR3 contains 16 residues. The CDR3 nucleotides read TGTGCCAGCAAGATGGGACTAGCGGGTGGGGCAGATACGCAGTATTTT. This translates into CASKMGLAGGADTQYF.

The chain couples TRBV27 to TRBJ2-7; 8 bases match TRBD1. V lost 5 bases, J lost 3 bases, and 12 bases stayed unmatched. Per germline, CDR1 MNHEY and CDR2 SMNVEV (reference sequence). There are 16 residues in the CDR3. The CDR3 loop is CASSPRTGNFHYEQYF. Written as DNA, the CDR3 is TGTGCCAGCAGTCCCCGGACAGGGAACTTCCACTACGAGCAGTACTTC.